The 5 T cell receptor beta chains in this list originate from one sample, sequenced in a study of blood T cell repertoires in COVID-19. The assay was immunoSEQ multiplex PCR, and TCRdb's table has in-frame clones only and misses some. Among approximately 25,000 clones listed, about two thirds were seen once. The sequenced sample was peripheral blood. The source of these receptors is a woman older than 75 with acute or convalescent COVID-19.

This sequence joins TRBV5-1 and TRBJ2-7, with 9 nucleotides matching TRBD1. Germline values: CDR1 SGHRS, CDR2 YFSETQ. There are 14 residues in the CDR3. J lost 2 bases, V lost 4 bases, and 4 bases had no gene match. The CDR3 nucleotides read TGCGCCAGCAGCATCGGGACAGGGCCCTACGAGCAGTACTTC. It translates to CASSIGTGPYEQYF.

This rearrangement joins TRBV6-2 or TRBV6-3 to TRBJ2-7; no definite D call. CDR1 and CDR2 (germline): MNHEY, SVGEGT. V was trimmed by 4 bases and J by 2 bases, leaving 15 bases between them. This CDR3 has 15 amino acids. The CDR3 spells CASSSPTRTAYEQYF. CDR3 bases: TGTGCCAGCAGTTCCCCTACCCGCACTGCCTACGAGCAGTACTTC.

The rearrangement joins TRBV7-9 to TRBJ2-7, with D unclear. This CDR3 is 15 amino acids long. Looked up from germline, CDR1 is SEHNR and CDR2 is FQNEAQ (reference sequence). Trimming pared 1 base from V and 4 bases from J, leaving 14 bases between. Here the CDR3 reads CASSLGGNYRYEQYF. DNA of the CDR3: TGTGCCAGCAGCTTAGGAGGCAATTACCGGTACGAGCAGTACTTC. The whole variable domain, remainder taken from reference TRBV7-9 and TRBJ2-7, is DTGVSQNPRHKITKRGQNVTFRCDPISEHNRLYWYRQTLGQGPEFLTYFQNEAQLEKSRLLSDRFSAERPKGSFSTLEIQRTEQGDSAMYLCASSLGGNYRYEQYFGPGTRLTVT.

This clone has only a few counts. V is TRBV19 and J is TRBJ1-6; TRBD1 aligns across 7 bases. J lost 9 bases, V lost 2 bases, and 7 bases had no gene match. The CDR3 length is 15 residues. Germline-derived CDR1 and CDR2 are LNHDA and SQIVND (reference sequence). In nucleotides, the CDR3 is TGTGCCAGTAGTATACGGGGGCAGGGGGTTTCACCCCTCCACTTT. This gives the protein CASSIRGQGVSPLHF. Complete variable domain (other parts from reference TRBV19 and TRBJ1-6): DGGITQSPKYLFRKEGQNVTLSCEQNLNHDAMYWYRQDPGQGLRLIYYSQIVNDFQKGDIAEGYSVSREKKESFPLTVTSAQKNPTAFYLCASSIRGQGVSPLHFGNGTRLTVT.

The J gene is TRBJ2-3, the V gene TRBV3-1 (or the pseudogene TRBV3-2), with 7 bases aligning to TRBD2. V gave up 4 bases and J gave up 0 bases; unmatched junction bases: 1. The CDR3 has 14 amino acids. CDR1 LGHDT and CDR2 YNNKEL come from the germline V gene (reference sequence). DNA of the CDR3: TGTGCCAGCAGCCCTAGCGGCAGCACAGATACGCAGTATTTT. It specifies CASSPSGSTDTQYF.